These 14 T cell receptor beta chains originate from one sample sequenced in a study of blood T cells in healthy people across ages (dated by TCRdb to between 2014 and 2016). The library came from 5' RACE. The sequencer listed for this sample is Illumina HiSeq 2500. A second PCR of about 6 to 12 cycles was run with a J-beta primer mix and a sample-barcoded 5' primer. The raw public data were reprocessed by TCRdb itself: fastp quality trimming at Q25, MiXCR clonotype calling, in-frame beta chains only. Every distinct CDR3 protein forms one entry, paired with its most common genes and DNA. This sample gives about 970,000 distinct CDR3 sequences in total; just over 50% of them show up just once. About 21% of the sample is taken by the ten largest. The sequenced material came from blood. These receptor sequences come from a woman aged 55 to 70 in good health.

This clonotype was observed a few times. The chain is built from TRBV4-1 and TRBJ1-5; D is undetermined. This CDR3 has 16 amino acids. V lost 0 bases and J 4 bases, leaving 13 bases between the germline ends. Germline V gene sequence: CDR1 MGHRA, CDR2 YSYEKL. CDR3 sequence reads: CASSQDRIRVNQPQHF. The CDR3 DNA reads as TGCGCCAGCAGCCAAGATAGGATTCGAGTTAATCAGCCCCAGCATTTT.

The CDR3 DNA reads TGTGCCAGCAGTTTCGGAGGGGGGCGAATTCAGTACTTC. It yields the protein CASSFGGGRIQYF. The chain employs TRBV12-3 or TRBV12-4 and TRBJ2-4; either TRBD1 or TRBD2 may fit D (6 bases each). This CDR3 has 13 residues. V lost 3 bases and J 10 bases, leaving 13 bases between the germline ends.

The chain carries TRBV29-1 and TRBJ2-5; 9 nucleotides line up with TRBD2. CDR3 length: 15 amino acids. Germline lookup yields CDR1 SQVTM and CDR2 ANQGSEA. After removal of 7 bases from V and 11 bases from J, the junction contained 20 bases not matched to a gene. The chain's CDR3 is CSAPGVSGSSKEQYF. In DNA, the CDR3 is TGCAGCGCTCCGGGGGTTAGCGGGAGTTCAAAGGAGCAGTACTTC.

The chain recombines TRBV29-1 with TRBJ2-5, with D unclear. The germline gives CDR1 SQVTM, CDR2 ANQGSEA. V gave up 5 bases and J gave up 7 bases, with 14 bases separating them. The CDR3 is 12 residues long. CDR3 DNA sequence: TGCAGCGTTAGCCCCTCTAGTGGGACCCAGTACTTC. It specifies CSVSPSSGTQYF.

Only a few counts were recorded for this clonotype. The genes are TRBV20-1 and TRBJ2-1; 11 bases are a match to TRBD2. After removal of 6 bases from V and 0 bases from J, the junction contained 13 bases not matched to a gene. The CDR3 has 18 residues. CDR1 and CDR2 (germline): DFQATT, SNEGSKA (reference sequence). CDR3 coding DNA: TGCAGTGCAACCGGGACTAGCGGTATCTTGAGCTCCTACAATGAGCAGTTCTTC. Its translation is CSATGTSGILSSYNEQFF.

V usage is TRBV20-1 and J usage is TRBJ2-7; 11 nucleotides line up with TRBD1. The length of the CDR3 is 12 residues. Germline assignment: CDR1 DFQATT and CDR2 SNEGSKA (reference sequence). CDR3 amino acids: CTVPGQGVEQYF. CDR3 DNA: TGCACCGTGCCGGGACAGGGGGTCGAGCAGTACTTC.

The chain employs TRBV20-1 and TRBJ2-7, with 10 bases lining up with TRBD2. V was pared by 3 bases and J by 4 bases, with 6 bases of the junction left unmatched. The CDR3 extends over 14 amino acids. CDR1 is DFQATT and CDR2 is SNEGSKA in the germline V gene (reference sequence). The CDR3 DNA reads as TGCAGTGCTAGTACTAGCGGGGAGGATTACGAGCAGTACTTC. It encodes CSASTSGEDYEQYF.

The CDR3 DNA follows: TGCAGCGTTGAGGAGGGGGGGCAGCCCCAGCATTTT. Translating gives CSVEEGGQPQHF. The chain uses TRBV29-1 and TRBJ1-5; D might be TRBD1 (6 bases). The germline V gene encodes CDR1 SQVTM and CDR2 ANQGSEA. V shed 3 bases and J shed 7 bases, with 10 bases lying between them. The CDR3 totals 12 residues. Combining the CDR3 with reference TRBV29-1 and TRBJ1-5 gives the whole variable domain SAVISQKPSRDICQRGTSLTIQCQVDSQVTMMFWYRQQPGQSLTLIATANQGSEATYESGFVIDKFPISRPNLTFSTLTVSNMSPEDSSIYLCSVEEGGQPQHFGDGTRLSIL.

The J gene is TRBJ1-6, the V gene TRBV4-1; TRBD1 is a possible D gene (6 bases). V shed 0 bases and J shed 3 bases, with 21 bases lying between them. The CDR3 extends over 20 amino acids. Germline lookup yields CDR1 MGHRA and CDR2 YSYEKL. The DNA of the CDR3 is TGCGCCAGCAGCCAAGAATACAGGGATAATGGGAGGTTCTATAATTCACCCCTCCACTTT. This sequence encodes CASSQEYRDNGRFYNSPLHF.

This chain connects TRBV13 to TRBJ2-2; the D gene is possibly TRBD2 (6 bases). CDR3 length: 19 amino acids. The germline V gene has CDR1 PRHDT and CDR2 FYEKMQ (reference sequence). V was cut by 0 bases and J by 6 bases, with 23 bases left in between. The chain's CDR3 is CASSLGLNWEASVAGELFF. CDR3 in DNA: TGTGCCAGCAGCTTAGGCCTAAATTGGGAGGCATCAGTCGCCGGGGAGCTGTTTTTT.

The V gene is TRBV20-1, the J gene TRBJ1-2, with D possibly TRBD1 on 5 matching bases. Trimming left V 6 bases short and J 0 bases short, with 20 bases between. Looked up from germline, CDR1 is DFQATT and CDR2 is SNEGSKA (reference sequence). The CDR3 consists of 16 residues. The CDR3 sequence is CSAQENRLTANYGYTF. DNA of the CDR3: TGCAGTGCCCAAGAAAACAGGCTAACAGCTAACTATGGCTACACCTTC.

This clonotype was counted between two and nine times. The chain links TRBV29-1 to TRBJ2-3; D uncertain. V was shortened by 8 bases and J by 1 base, with 16 bases between the two germline ends. The germline CDR1 and CDR2 sequences are SQVTM and ANQGSEA. The CDR3 is made up of 14 amino acids. The DNA for the CDR3 is TGCAGCTCCACTGGGGTTAGGGGCACAGATACGCAGTATTTT. It is translated as CSSTGVRGTDTQYF.

The table lists this clonotype with a few counts. The rearrangement links TRBV5-1 to TRBJ2-3; D remains unclear. The V end lost 4 bases, the J end lost 2 bases, and 5 bases lay between the germline ends. Germline-derived CDR1 and CDR2 are SGHRS and YFSETQ. The CDR3 has 12 amino acids. The CDR3 region is CASSINTDTQYF. CDR3 sequence (DNA): TGCGCCAGCAGCATAAACACAGATACGCAGTATTTT.

The chain couples TRBV19 to TRBJ2-6; 9 positions match TRBD1. In germline, CDR1 is LNHDA, CDR2 SQIVND (reference sequence). The CDR3 runs to 16 residues. Trimming cost V 9 bases and J 4 bases; bases outside gene matches: 10. CDR3 sequence (DNA): TGTGCCAGCTTCACCGGGACAGGGAAAGGGGCCAACGTCCTGACTTTC. Protein sequence: CASFTGTGKGANVLTF. Based on the CDR3 plus reference TRBV19 and TRBJ2-6, the full variable domain is DGGITQSPKYLFRKEGQNVTLSCEQNLNHDAMYWYRQDPGQGLRLIYYSQIVNDFQKGDIAEGYSVSREKKESFPLTVTSAQKNPTAFYLCASFTGTGKGANVLTFGAGSRLTVL.